This T cell receptor beta chain was sequenced in a study of immune evolution from preneoplasia to lung adenocarcinoma. About this clone itself: The antigen remains unidentified. Within the sample, other DNA sequences also encode this same CDR3.

Only in-frame clones appear in the TCRdb table, and some are missing; sequencing was by immunoSEQ multiplex PCR. The table has under 45,000 clones, roughly 80% seen once; the top ten hold about 4.4%. Macro-dissection enriched premalignant or tumor cells before nucleic acid extraction. Findings of the study overall: From normal lung to invasive adenocarcinoma, top clone frequencies appeared to decrease. Later-stage lesions appeared to have more T cells, more diversity, less clonality.

CDR1 is GTSNPN and CDR2 is SVGIG in the germline V gene (reference sequence). V lost 1 base and J 7 bases, leaving 8 bases between the germline ends. The CDR3 covers 12 residues. V and J are TRBV30 and TRBJ1-5; D perhaps matches TRBD1 (6 bases). Sequencing used FFPE invasive lung adenocarcinoma tissue. This clonotype was obtained from a person between 60 and 70 years old with lung adenocarcinoma. CDR3 protein: CAWSGTDQPQHF. The CDR3, as DNA: TGTGCCTGGAGTGGGACAGACCAGCCCCAGCATTTT. Based on the CDR3 plus reference TRBV30 and TRBJ1-5, the full variable domain is SQTIHQWPATLVQPVGSPLSLECTVEGTSNPNLYWYRQAAGRGLQLLFYSVGIGQISSEVPQNLSASRPQDRQFILSSKKLLLSDSGFYLCAWSGTDQPQHFGDGTRLSIL.